This TCR beta chain is from a study of metastatic and nonmetastatic thyroid tumors. Study-level background: Repertoire data that came from the blood and tumor or nodule tissue of malignant and benign thyroid patients were compared.

On this clone: Its antigen is not known.

TCRdb re-clonotyped the PCR reads through MiXCR. The sample lists 13,000 or so clones, approximately 23% occurring once. Until they underwent thyroid surgery, no patient had received any treatment. Study-level findings and limits: Compared with benign nodules, malignant thyroid tumors were reported to have significantly higher TCR beta diversity in both blood and tumor.

V lost 3 bases, J lost 1 base, and 16 bases stayed unmatched. Germline V lookup: CDR1 LNHNV, CDR2 YYDKDF (reference sequence). This CDR3 spans 19 amino acids. The source of this sequence is a female donor with papillary thyroid cancer or a benign thyroid nodule (not recorded which). Some clones in this sample may be carry-over from other donors' samples. This sequence joins TRBV15 and TRBJ1-2, with TRBD1 matching 8 bases. Material: adjacent normal tissue. CDR3 sequence reads: CATSRHTGTGKKDNYGYTF. The CDR3 bases are TGTGCCACCAGCAGGCATACCGGGACAGGAAAAAAGGATAACTATGGCTACACCTTC.